This T cell receptor (beta chain) stems from a study of blood T cell repertoires in COVID-19. Using immunoSEQ multiplex PCR, the repertoire was profiled, and TCRdb retains in-frame clones only, with some absent. The sample includes more than 150,000 clones, roughly 84% of them seen just once. The CDR3 consists of 14 residues. The V end lost 1 base, the J end lost 4 bases, and 10 bases lay between the germline ends. The germline gives CDR1 MDHEN, CDR2 SYDVKM. The sample was PBMCs or T cells enriched from blood (not recorded which). The source is a woman in her forties or fifties who had recovered from COVID-19. The V gene is TRBV28, the J gene TRBJ1-1; D is perhaps TRBD1 (6 bases). The CDR3 DNA follows: TGTGCCAGCAGTTTATCGGGGGGGCGCACTGAAGCTTTCTTT. This encodes CASSLSGGRTEAFF.